These 18 T cell receptor beta chains came from one sample sequenced in a study of control samples from healthy donors and cancer patients. Data came from immunoSEQ multiplex PCR; TCRdb stores just in-frame clones and leaves some out. The sample lists fewer than 15,000 clones; approximately 77% were seen once. Specimen: formalin-fixed, paraffin-embedded tissue. The receptors were gathered from a male donor with melanoma.

The V call is TRBV5-4, the J call TRBJ2-2, with a weak D call TRBD1 (6 bases). Looked up from germline, CDR1 is SGHNT and CDR2 is YYREEE (reference sequence). The CDR3 is 13 residues long. V was shortened by 4 bases and J by 6 bases, with 10 bases between the two germline ends. The CDR3 DNA reads as TGTGCCAGCAGCAGTTCAGGGGCCGGGGAGCTGTTTTTT. Protein: CASSSSGAGELFF.

This chain connects TRBV5-1 to TRBJ1-1; D gene unclear. Trimming pared 0 bases from V and 1 base from J, leaving 10 bases between. This CDR3 is 15 amino acids long. CDR1 and CDR2 from the germline V gene are SGHRS and YFSETQ. The CDR3 spells CASSLVIGENTEAFF. The CDR3 region has the DNA TGCGCCAGCAGCTTGGTCATTGGGGAGAACACTGAAGCTTTCTTT.

This chain uses TRBV5-4 with TRBJ1-4, with TRBD1 as a possible D gene (6 bases). Germline V gene sequence: CDR1 SGHNT, CDR2 YYREEE (reference sequence). The CDR3 length is 12 residues. The V end lost 3 bases, the J end lost 8 bases, and 8 bases lay between the germline ends. The DNA of the CDR3 is TGTGCCAGCAGCTCGCAGGGGGAAAAACTGTTTTTT. It translates to CASSSQGEKLFF.

This clone was found a few times. The chain combines TRBV6-2 or TRBV6-3 with TRBJ1-1, with D possibly matching TRBD1 (5 bases). Germline V lookup: CDR1 MNHEY, CDR2 SVGEGT. The germline V and J ends were trimmed by 5 bases and 0 bases, with 13 bases remaining between them. The CDR3 sequence is 15 residues long. CDR3 DNA: TGTGCCAGCAGTGGGACGGCGGGCATGAACACTGAAGCTTTCTTT. This encodes CASSGTAGMNTEAFF.

The rearrangement links TRBV5-8 to TRBJ1-5; D uncertain. Deletions cut 0 bases from V and 3 bases from J, with 13 bases between. CDR1 and CDR2 from the germline V gene are SGHTS and YDEGEE. This CDR3 is 16 amino acids long. The CDR3 DNA is TGTGCCAGCAGCTTGGAGGCACCTGGTTACAATCAGCCCCAGCATTTT. It codes for CASSLEAPGYNQPQHF.

This chain connects TRBV6-5 to TRBJ1-1; D is undetermined. The CDR3 totals 15 residues. Germline V gene lookup returns CDR1 MNHEY and CDR2 SVGAGI. V lost 6 bases and J lost 1, with 15 bases in between. The CDR3, as DNA: TGTGCCAGCAGACCCGGAGACACCCCGAACACTGAAGCTTTCTTT. It translates to CASRPGDTPNTEAFF.

This sequence joins TRBV27 and TRBJ2-3; no firm D call. The germline V and J ends were trimmed by 3 bases and 3 bases, with 16 bases remaining between them. This CDR3 region has 16 residues. Germline V lookup: CDR1 MNHEY, CDR2 SMNVEV (reference sequence). The CDR3 is CASSFFELDGTDTQYF. The CDR3 nucleotides are TGTGCCAGCAGTTTTTTTGAGCTCGACGGAACAGATACGCAGTATTTT.

This rearrangement joins TRBV5-6 to TRBJ2-5; D possibly corresponds to TRBD1 (6 bases). The CDR3 extends over 15 amino acids. Trimming shortened V by 4 bases and J by 5 bases, and 18 bases separated the two germline ends. Germline loops: CDR1 SGHDT, CDR2 YYEEEE. In DNA, the CDR3 is TGTGCCAGCAGCCCGACCCTGGGGGCGTGGGAGACCCAGTACTTC. It translates to CASSPTLGAWETQYF.

The rearrangement links TRBV5-5 to TRBJ2-7, with D perhaps matching TRBD1 (6 bases). Trimming removed 0 bases from V and 6 bases from J, with 19 bases in between. The CDR3 covers 16 residues. From germline, CDR1 is SGHKS and CDR2 YYEKEE (reference sequence). CDR3 residues: CASSLAMQGTLCEQYF. CDR3 in DNA: TGTGCCAGCAGCTTGGCAATGCAGGGGACCCTTTGCGAGCAGTACTTC.

The chain employs TRBV18 and TRBJ2-1; perhaps TRBD2 as D (6 bases). CDR1 KGHSH and CDR2 LQKENI come from the germline V gene. Trimming pared 2 bases from V and 11 bases from J, leaving 10 bases between. This CDR3 has 12 amino acids. CDR3 sequence reads: CASSPIAGQQFF. CDR3 in DNA: TGTGCCAGCTCACCAATCGCGGGGCAGCAGTTCTTC.

The CDR3 DNA sequence: TGTGCCAGCAGCGCTTTTGACAGGGACAATGAGCAGTTCTTC. Translated: CASSAFDRDNEQFF. The rearrangement uses TRBV7-8 and TRBJ2-1, with 7 bases matching TRBD1. V shed 5 bases and J 5 bases; nucleotides not matched to a gene: 6. This CDR3 comprises 14 residues. In germline, CDR1 is SGHVS, CDR2 FQNEAQ.

This chain uses TRBV5-1 with TRBJ2-1; no definite D call. The CDR3 loop spans 13 amino acids. V lost 4 bases, J lost 4 bases, and 9 bases lay in between. Germline V gene sequence: CDR1 SGHRS, CDR2 YFSETQ. CDR3 protein: CASSLTGYNEQFF. The CDR3 coding sequence is TGCGCCAGCAGCCTGACTGGGTACAATGAGCAGTTCTTC.

About this clone itself: Compared with germline, one end of the junction differs, possibly owing to a read error. The chain combines TRBV25-1 with TRBJ1-5, with D tentatively TRBD1 (5 bases). CDR1 and CDR2 from the germline V gene are MGHDK and SYGVNS. CDR3 length: 15 residues. This CDR3 is CASRASGGLNQPQHF. CDR3 bases: TGTGCTAGCAGGGCCTCTGGGGGTCTCAATCAGCCCCAGCATTTT.

The chain links TRBV6-4 to TRBJ2-3; D is unresolved. V gave up 2 bases and J gave up 4 bases, with 7 bases separating them. The germline gives CDR1 MRHNA, CDR2 SNTAGT. This CDR3 contains 13 residues. The CDR3 reads CASSDRVADTQYF. CDR3 nucleotides: TGTGCCAGCAGTGACAGGGTTGCAGATACGCAGTATTTT.

The chain carries TRBV7-2 and TRBJ2-2, with 7 bases lining up with TRBD1. This CDR3 region has 14 residues. The germline V gene has CDR1 SGHTA and CDR2 FQGNSA. The J segment lost 9 bases and the V segment lost 3 bases, leaving 7 bases of the junction unmatched. CDR3 DNA: TGTGCCAGCAGCTTGGGACAGATACGTAGGGAGCTGTTTTTT. Its protein product is CASSLGQIRRELFF.

The chain carries TRBV9 and TRBJ2-7; D possibly uses TRBD1 or TRBD2 (5 bases each). The CDR3 totals 15 residues. V lost 2 bases and J 7 bases, leaving 19 bases between the germline ends. Germline V gene data show CDR1 as SGDLS and CDR2 as YYNGEE. CDR3 loop: CASSVSPGGWREQYF. The CDR3, as DNA: TGTGCCAGCAGCGTCTCCCCTGGGGGATGGCGGGAGCAGTACTTC.

The CDR3 region is CASSLIGLDTDTQYF. Here the CDR3 DNA reads TGTGCCAGCAGCTTAATTGGGCTAGACACAGATACGCAGTATTTT. The rearrangement joins TRBV7-3 to TRBJ2-3; D is uncertain. CDR3 length: 15 amino acids. V gave up 1 base and J gave up 2 bases, with 10 bases separating them. The germline V gene has CDR1 SGHTA and CDR2 FQGTGA.

The chain recombines TRBV27 with TRBJ1-5; D not certain. V was shortened by 7 bases and J by 4 bases, with 20 bases between the two germline ends. Germline lookup yields CDR1 MNHEY and CDR2 SMNVEV (reference sequence). This CDR3 has 16 amino acids. The CDR3 reads CASKVLGSLKNQPQHF. CDR3 nucleotide sequence: TGTGCCAGCAAGGTCCTCGGGTCACTAAAAAATCAGCCCCAGCATTTT.